Detailed here is one T cell receptor (beta chain). Antigen unknown. Constant-segment-primed 5'RACE gave TCR alpha and TCR beta cDNA libraries with sample barcodes and UMIs. TCRdb re-called the 5' RACE reads with MiXCR, one entry per CDR3 protein. The sample has roughly 500,000 distinct CDR3 sequences, about a fifth seen once. This CDR3 spans 16 amino acids. Germline loops: CDR1 LGHNA, CDR2 YNFKEQ. V was cut by 3 bases and J by 2 bases, with 17 bases left in between. The data are from a study of T-cell memory formation after mild COVID-19. Study-wide results and limits: Clones that contracted clustered mainly in CM and EM if CD4+ and in EMRA if CD8+. Cross-reactive memory appears to have joined, as suggested by some responding clones showing up in pre-infection memory.

Specimen: PBMCs or a T cell subset sorted from them (not recorded which). This clonotype was obtained from an adult woman who had mild COVID-19 (a few samples of this study predate the infection). Cell type and time point are not known. The chain uses TRBV4-2 and TRBJ2-7; D may correspond to TRBD1 or TRBD2 (5 bases each). In DNA form, the CDR3 reads TGTGCCAGCAGCCAGGTAACGGGGCTGTTAGCCTACGAGCAGTACTTC. As protein: CASSQVTGLLAYEQYF.